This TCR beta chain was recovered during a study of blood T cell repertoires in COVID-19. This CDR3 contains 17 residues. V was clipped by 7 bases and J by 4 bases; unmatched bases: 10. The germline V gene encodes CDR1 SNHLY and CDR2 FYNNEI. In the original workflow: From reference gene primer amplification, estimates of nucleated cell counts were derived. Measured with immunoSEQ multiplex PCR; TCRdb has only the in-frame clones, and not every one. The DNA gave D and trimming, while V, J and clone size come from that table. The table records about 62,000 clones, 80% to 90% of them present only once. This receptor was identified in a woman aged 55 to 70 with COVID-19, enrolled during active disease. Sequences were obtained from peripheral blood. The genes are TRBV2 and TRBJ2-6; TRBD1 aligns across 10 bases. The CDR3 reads CASTFDRGRTGANVLTF. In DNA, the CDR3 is TGTGCCAGCACCTTTGACAGGGGGCGTACCGGGGCCAACGTCCTGACTTTC.